These T cell receptor beta chains were read from a single sample in a study of identical twins. A single record per CDR3 protein comes from TCRdb applying MiXCR to the 5' RACE reads. The sample lists a few hundred thousand distinct CDR3 sequences, roughly 8.6% seen once, with roughly 6.4% in the top ten. This same sample was also taken into another study, of yellow fever vaccine responses in identical twins.

Specimen: CD8+ T cells sorted from blood. The receptor set was obtained from a young woman in good health. Both conserved end residues are part of each CDR3. Fields, in order: V gene, clone size, J gene, D gene, CDR3 protein, CDR3 DNA. D genes are given only for firm matches. The size of a clone is reported for some rows only, either as once, few or many, or as a class for expanded clones.

TRBV27	few	TRBJ2-7	TRBD2	CASTPSGTFNEQYF	TGTGCCAGCACCCCTAGCGGGACGTTCAACGAGCAGTACTTC
TRBV13	few	TRBJ2-3	NA	CASSLVDRSSTDTQYF	TGTGCCAGCAGCTTAGTAGACAGATCTAGCACAGATACGCAGTATTTT
TRBV6-1	few	TRBJ1-5	NA	CASSEFQDNQPQHF	TGTGCCAGCAGTGAGTTCCAGGACAATCAGCCCCAGCATTTT
TRBV7-2	NA	TRBJ2-1	NA	CASSSEGRLPEQFF	TGTGCCAGCAGCTCGGAGGGCCGTTTACCCGAGCAGTTCTTC
TRBV5-4	many	TRBJ1-2	TRBD1	CASSLVGTGGNYGYTF	TGTGCCAGCAGCTTGGTCGGGACAGGTGGTAACTATGGCTACACCTTC
TRBV20-1	few	TRBJ2-3	NA	CSLVGPARNTDTQYF	TGCAGTCTTGTCGGACCGGCGCGAAACACAGATACGCAGTATTTT
TRBV27	few	TRBJ2-5	TRBD2	CASSLSGPGGETQYF	TGTGCCAGCAGTTTATCAGGACCGGGGGGAGAGACCCAGTACTTC
TRBV20-1	few	TRBJ2-7	NA	CSARELQDLSYEQYF	TGCAGTGCTAGAGAATTACAGGACCTCTCCTACGAGCAGTACTTC
TRBV5-1	many	TRBJ2-7	NA	CASSGGTVNSYEQYF	TGCGCCAGCAGCGGCGGGACAGTGAACTCCTACGAGCAGTACTTC
TRBV20-1	NA	TRBJ2-1	NA	CCARDRFGGSSYNEQFF	TGCTGTGCTAGAGATAGGTTCGGCGGGTCATCCTACAATGAGCAGTTCTTC
TRBV12-3/TRBV12-4	NA	TRBJ1-3	NA	CASSLSLGDNGNTIYF	TGTGCCAGCAGTTTATCATTGGGGGACAACGGAAACACCATATATTTT
TRBV7-9	few	TRBJ2-7	NA	CASRPTDSYEQYF	TGTGCCAGCAGACCTACAGACTCCTACGAGCAGTACTTC
TRBV4-3	many	TRBJ2-7	TRBD2	CASSQDRGLAYEQYF	TGCGCCAGCAGCCAAGATCGGGGACTAGCCTACGAGCAGTACTTC
TRBV7-3	many	TRBJ2-2	NA	CASSLITNTGELFF	TGTGCCAGCAGCTTAATAACGAACACCGGGGAGCTGTTTTTT
TRBV11-2	few	TRBJ2-2	TRBD1	CASSLDTGVFTGELFF	TGTGCCAGCAGCTTAGATACAGGGGTTTTCACCGGGGAGCTGTTTTTT
TRBV27	many	TRBJ2-7	TRBD2	CASSFGGYYEQYF	TGTGCCAGCAGTTTCGGGGGGTACTACGAGCAGTACTTC
TRBV11-3	NA	TRBJ2-3	TRBD2	CASSLRTSGSSTDTQYF	TGTGCCAGCAGCCTGCGGACTAGCGGGTCCAGCACAGATACGCAGTATTTT
TRBV7-9	NA	TRBJ2-7	NA	CASSSRGTPYEQYF	TGTGCCAGCAGCTCTCGTGGCACTCCATACGAGCAGTACTTC
TRBV29-1	many	TRBJ2-5	NA	CSVRGGGSRRETQYF	TGCAGCGTTAGGGGGGGGGGCTCAAGAAGGGAGACCCAGTACTTC
TRBV5-1	few	TRBJ1-1	NA	CASSLNRLTEAFF	TGCGCCAGCAGCTTGAATCGACTCACTGAAGCTTTCTTT
TRBV12-3/TRBV12-4	many	TRBJ2-7	NA	CASSLSFEPEQYF	TGTGCCAGCAGTTTATCGTTTGAACCCGAGCAGTACTTC
TRBV12-3/TRBV12-4	many	TRBJ2-7	NA	CASTEADSYEQYF	TGTGCCAGCACAGAAGCAGACAGTTACGAGCAGTACTTC
TRBV28	many	TRBJ1-2	TRBD1	CASSFGDRVYGYTF	TGTGCCAGCAGTTTCGGGGACAGGGTCTATGGCTACACCTTC
TRBV27	many	TRBJ2-1	NA	CASKQYGTLDYNEQFF	TGTGCCAGCAAACAGTACGGGACACTCGACTACAATGAGCAGTTCTTC
TRBV7-8	many	TRBJ1-1	NA	CASSFRGMNTEAFF	TGTGCCAGCAGCTTCAGGGGCATGAACACTGAAGCTTTCTTT
TRBV6-1	few	TRBJ2-4	NA	CASSVYLGNIQYF	TGTGCCAGCAGTGTGTACTTGGGGAACATTCAGTACTTC